These 25 T cell receptor beta chains were all obtained from the same sample, sequenced in a study of T cell changes during pregnancy in multiple sclerosis (dated by TCRdb to between 2018 and 2021). Library preparation used the immunoSEQ multiplex PCR assay. TCRdb provides this immuneACCESS table in a form limited to in-frame rearrangements. Some clones are lacking; in checked studies, under half of them reflect an unresolved V gene, and why the rest are absent is not known. Present in this sample are about 70,000 clones, about 91% of which were seen just once. Over 2% of the sample is held by the ten biggest clonotypes. This specimen was peripheral blood, taken in the first trimester of pregnancy. Receptors originate from a female donor with multiple sclerosis, enrolled in a pregnancy study.

The sample holds one count of this clone. This chain uses TRBV6-5 with TRBJ2-1, with D perhaps matching TRBD2 (6 bases). CDR3 length equals 14 residues. Germline loops: CDR1 MNHEY, CDR2 SVGAGI. V was clipped by 10 bases and J by 0 bases, with 13 bases between them. In nucleotides, the CDR3 is TGTGCCACCTGGGGTAGCGGCTCCTACAATGAGCAGTTCTTC. Amino acid sequence: CATWGSGSYNEQFF.

The CDR3 DNA is TGTGCCAGCTCACCACCGGGGCCGGACAGGGGGCAAGAGACCCAGTACTTC. Amino acid sequence: CASSPPGPDRGQETQYF. This sequence joins TRBV18 and TRBJ2-5, with 10 bases identical to TRBD1. V dropped 0 bases and J dropped 2; count of bases not matched to a gene: 6. The germline V gene has CDR1 KGHSH and CDR2 LQKENI. The CDR3 contains 17 residues.

This clone showed up just a few times. The rearrangement uses TRBV5-1 and TRBJ2-7, with D possibly TRBD1 on 5 matching bases. Germline loops: CDR1 SGHRS, CDR2 YFSETQ. The V end was cut by 5 bases, the J end by 5 bases, with 11 bases between. The length of the CDR3 is 12 residues. CDR3 nucleotide sequence: TGCGCCAGCAGAACGCCAGGGAACGAGCAGTACTTC. Amino acid sequence: CASRTPGNEQYF.

This chain links TRBV5-5 with TRBJ1-1; maybe TRBD1 (5 bases). CDR3 length equals 14 residues. Germline V gene lookup returns CDR1 SGHKS and CDR2 YYEKEE (reference sequence). V was cut by 0 bases and J by 5 bases, with 11 bases left in between. The CDR3, as DNA: TGTGCCAGCAGCTTGGTGCCAGGGAAGACTGAAGCTTTCTTT. Translated, it gives CASSLVPGKTEAFF.

This chain links TRBV5-1 with TRBJ2-7, with TRBD2 identical over 8 bases. CDR1 and CDR2 (germline): SGHRS, YFSETQ. CDR3 length: 16 amino acids. V lost 4 bases to trimming and J lost 0 bases; unmatched junction nucleotides: 9. The CDR3 loop is CASSPGAGLVSYEQYF. CDR3 bases: TGCGCCAGCAGCCCTGGGGCGGGACTAGTCTCCTACGAGCAGTACTTC.

The CDR3 loop is CASSEGREGGYTF. The CDR3 nucleotides are TGTGCCAGCAGTGAAGGGCGGGAGGGAGGCTACACCTTC. V gene TRBV2 combines with J gene TRBJ1-2, with D unresolved. Per germline, CDR1 SNHLY and CDR2 FYNNEI. Trimming pared 1 base from V and 8 bases from J, leaving 11 bases between. This CDR3 is built from 13 residues. The full variable domain, its missing parts supplied by reference TRBV2 and TRBJ1-2, is EPEVTQTPSHQVTQMGQEVILRCVPISNHLYFYWYRQILGQKVEFLVSFYNNEISEKSEIFDDQFSVERPDGSNFTLKIRSTKLEDSAMYFCASSEGREGGYTFGSGTRLTVV.

This clone showed up just once. V is TRBV10-1 and J is TRBJ2-7, with 9 positions matching TRBD1. V dropped 9 bases and J dropped 0; count of bases not matched to a gene: 9. CDR1 and CDR2 from the germline V gene are WNHNN and SYGVQD (reference sequence). The CDR3 consists of 15 residues. The CDR3 coding sequence is TGCGCCAGACCCTCCTACAGGGGGCACTCCTACGAGCAGTACTTC. Translated: CARPSYRGHSYEQYF.

In DNA form, the CDR3 reads TGTGCCAGCAGCGTATCGCCGGGGGGAGGGGCGACTCCTCTTGGCTACACCTTC. Protein product: CASSVSPGGGATPLGYTF. The genes are TRBV9 and TRBJ1-2, with D perhaps TRBD1 (5 bases). V dropped 1 base and J dropped 7 bases, with 26 bases sitting between them. Germline CDR1 is SGDLS and CDR2 is YYNGEE. The CDR3 has 18 amino acids.

This chain joins TRBV18 and TRBJ1-5; 9 bases are a match to TRBD1. The CDR3 sequence is 14 residues long. With V trimmed by 6 bases and J by 7 bases, 7 bases remained unmatched. Germline loops: CDR1 KGHSH, CDR2 LQKENI. The CDR3 DNA reads as TGTGCCAGCTCGCCGGGACAGGGAAGACAGCCCCAGCATTTT. It is translated as CASSPGQGRQPQHF.

The chain couples TRBV11-3 to TRBJ1-2; D is unclear. The ends were cut back, 4 bases at V and 1 base at J, with 25 bases in the middle. Germline V gene data show CDR1 as SGHNT and CDR2 as YENEEA. The CDR3 runs to 19 residues. Written as DNA, the CDR3 is TGTGCCAGCAGCTGTTTAGCGGGCAGGAGCTCGCCGAATAACTATGGCTACACCTTC. Residues: CASSCLAGRSSPNNYGYTF. Filled out from reference TRBV11-3 and TRBJ1-2, the complete variable domain reads EAGVVQSPRYKIIEKKQPVAFWCNPISGHNTLYWYLQNLGQGPELLIRYENEEAVDDSQLPKDRFSAERLKGVDSTLKIQPAELGDSAVYLCASSCLAGRSSPNNYGYTFGSGTRLTVV.

The chain links TRBV10-3 to TRBJ1-5; D remains ambiguous. Trimming took 2 bases from V and 4 from J, leaving 12 bases between them. The germline CDR1 and CDR2 sequences are ENHRY and SYGVKD. The CDR3 loop spans 15 amino acids. CDR3 region: CAISEIGEPNQPQHF. In DNA, the CDR3 is TGTGCCATCAGTGAGATTGGAGAACCGAATCAGCCCCAGCATTTT.

This chain connects TRBV6-6 to TRBJ1-4, with D possibly being TRBD1 (6 bases). Germline loops: CDR1 MNHNY, CDR2 SVGAGI (reference sequence). Trimming removed 4 bases at V and 8 bases at J, with 14 bases between. There are 14 residues in the CDR3. The CDR3 DNA reads as TGTGCCAGCAGTTCTGGACAGACCAACGAAAAACTGTTTTTT. Its translation: CASSSGQTNEKLFF.

The rearrangement links TRBV28 to TRBJ2-7; 9 bases agree with TRBD1. Germline V lookup: CDR1 MDHEN, CDR2 SYDVKM. Trimming at V came to 4 bases and at J to 5 bases, leaving 3 bases not matched to a gene. The CDR3 is made up of 13 amino acids. This CDR3 reads CASSSGQGDEQYF. DNA for the CDR3: TGTGCCAGCAGTTCGGGACAGGGTGACGAGCAGTACTTC.

The V and J genes are TRBV27 and TRBJ1-2, with 7 bases that match TRBD1. With V trimmed by 5 bases and J by 3 bases, 3 bases remained unmatched. The CDR3 is made up of 13 amino acids. Germline V lookup: CDR1 MNHEY, CDR2 SMNVEV (reference sequence). The CDR3 sequence: CASSDRVDYGYTF. DNA for the CDR3: TGTGCCAGCAGTGACAGGGTGGACTATGGCTACACCTTC.

The V call is TRBV27, the J call TRBJ1-4, with 9 bases aligning to TRBD1. CDR3 length: 15 amino acids. Germline V gene sequence: CDR1 MNHEY, CDR2 SMNVEV (reference sequence). V was clipped by 6 bases and J by 8 bases; unmatched bases: 10. The CDR3 loop is CASSPWDRAGEKLFF. Written as DNA, the CDR3 is TGTGCCAGCAGCCCCTGGGACAGGGCCGGAGAAAAACTGTTTTTT. The complete variable domain, with remaining parts taken from reference TRBV27 and TRBJ1-4, reads EAQVTQNPRYLITVTGKKLTVTCSQNMNHEYMSWYRQDPGLGLRQIYYSMNVEVTDKGDVPEGYKVSRKEKRNFPLILESPSPNQTSLYFCASSPWDRAGEKLFFGSGTQLSVL.

The rearrangement joins TRBV21-1 to TRBJ2-3; TRBD2 is the table's D call, not checked against the DNA. TRBV21-1 corresponds to a pseudogene. The CDR3 runs 16 residues. CDR3 bases: TGTGCCAGCAGCAAGGGAGCGGGAGGGCCGCGGGATACGCAGTATTTT. It encodes CASSKGAGGPRDTQYF.

V gene TRBV7-3 combines with J gene TRBJ2-1; D gene ambiguous. The germline V and J ends were trimmed by 2 bases and 3 bases, with 8 bases remaining between them. The germline V gene has CDR1 SGHTA and CDR2 FQGTGA. The CDR3 runs to 14 residues. CDR3 DNA sequence: TGTGCCAGCAGCTTACATGCGGACTACAATGAGCAGTTCTTC. Encoded protein: CASSLHADYNEQFF. Combining the CDR3 with reference TRBV7-3 and TRBJ2-1 gives the whole variable domain GAGVSQTPSNKVTEKGKYVELRCDPISGHTALYWYRQSLGQGPEFLIYFQGTGAADDSGLPNDRFFAVRPEGSVSTLKIQRTERGDSAVYLCASSLHADYNEQFFGPGTRLTVL.

The chain combines TRBV7-2 with TRBJ1-5; weak D call: TRBD1 (6 bases). The germline CDR1 and CDR2 sequences are SGHTA and FQGNSA. CDR3 size: 12 residues. Trimming took 6 bases from V and 5 from J, leaving 8 bases between them. The CDR3 here is CASRTGYQPQHF. CDR3 in DNA: TGTGCCAGCAGAACAGGGTATCAGCCCCAGCATTTT.

The chain couples TRBV27 to TRBJ2-6, with 8 bases lining up with TRBD1. The junction had 12 bases not matched to a gene; V was cut back by 6 bases and J by 2 bases. The CDR3 length is 18 residues. Germline V gene sequence: CDR1 MNHEY, CDR2 SMNVEV (reference sequence). CDR3 bases: TGTGCCAGCAGACGGATGGGACAGGCCCCCCCTGGGGCCAACGTCCTGACTTTC. Its protein product is CASRRMGQAPPGANVLTF.

The chain has TRBV5-1 and TRBJ2-2; TRBD2 matches at 11 bases. Germline CDR1 reads SGHRS; CDR2 reads YFSETQ. The V segment lost 0 bases and the J segment 5 bases; nucleotides outside the gene matches: 3. This CDR3 contains 16 residues. The CDR3 nucleotides read TGCGCCAGCAGCTTGGATACTAGCGGGGGTACCGGGGAGCTGTTTTTT. It codes for CASSLDTSGGTGELFF.

This chain connects TRBV7-2 to TRBJ1-3; perhaps TRBD1 as D (6 bases). Looked up from germline, CDR1 is SGHTA and CDR2 is FQGNSA. The V end lost 1 base, the J end lost 5 bases, and 9 bases lay between the germline ends. There are 14 residues in the CDR3. CDR3: CASSLVGTRNTIYF. The CDR3 nucleotides read TGTGCCAGCAGCTTAGTAGGGACAAGAAACACCATATATTTT.

J is TRBJ1-2 and V is TRBV28; D possibly corresponds to TRBD1 (6 bases). Germline CDR1 and CDR2: MDHEN and SYDVKM. The CDR3 contains 13 residues. V was cut by 6 bases and J by 5 bases, with 13 bases left in between. The CDR3 sequence is CASRHDRRYGYTF. The CDR3 DNA is TGTGCCAGCAGACACGACAGGCGGTATGGCTACACCTTC.

J is TRBJ1-2 and V is TRBV28; D is undetermined. Per the germline V gene, CDR1 is MDHEN and CDR2 is SYDVKM. The CDR3 loop spans 18 amino acids. Trimming left V 6 bases short and J 0 bases short, with 23 bases between. The CDR3 DNA follows: TGTGCCAGCAGCTTCCTTGGCCGGGGAGGCCCAACTAACTATGGCTACACCTTC. Its translation: CASSFLGRGGPTNYGYTF.

The CDR3 spells CASRGGPNEKLFF. The CDR3 DNA is TGTGCCAGCAGGGGGGGTCCTAATGAAAAACTGTTTTTT. The chain links TRBV2 to TRBJ1-4; tentatively, D is TRBD1 (5 bases). The length of the CDR3 is 13 residues. The germline CDR1 and CDR2 sequences are SNHLY and FYNNEI. V gave up 6 bases and J gave up 3 bases, with 8 bases separating them. Filled out from reference TRBV2 and TRBJ1-4, the complete variable domain reads EPEVTQTPSHQVTQMGQEVILRCVPISNHLYFYWYRQILGQKVEFLVSFYNNEISEKSEIFDDQFSVERPDGSNFTLKIRSTKLEDSAMYFCASRGGPNEKLFFGSGTQLSVL.

The chain links TRBV14 to TRBJ2-1, with a tentative D call TRBD2 (6 bases). V lost 0 bases to trimming and J lost 13 bases, with 16 bases between them. The germline gives CDR1 SGHDN, CDR2 FVKESK. CDR3 length: 14 residues. The CDR3 nucleotides read TGTGCCAGCAGCCAAGAATCCAGCGGGTCTGGCCAGTTCTTC. This translates into CASSQESSGSGQFF.